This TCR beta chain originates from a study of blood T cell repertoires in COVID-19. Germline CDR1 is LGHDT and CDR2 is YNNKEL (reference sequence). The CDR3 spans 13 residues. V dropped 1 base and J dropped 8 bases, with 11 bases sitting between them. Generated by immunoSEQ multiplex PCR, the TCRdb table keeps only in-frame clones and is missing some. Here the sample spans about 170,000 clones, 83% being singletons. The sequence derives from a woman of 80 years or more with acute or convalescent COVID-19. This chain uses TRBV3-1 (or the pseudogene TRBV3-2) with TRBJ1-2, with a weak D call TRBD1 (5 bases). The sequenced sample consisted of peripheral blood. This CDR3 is CASSQVVKGGYTF. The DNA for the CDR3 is TGTGCCAGCAGCCAAGTCGTTAAGGGGGGCTACACCTTC.